The entry that follows covers one T cell receptor (beta chain) sequence. Antigen: not known. The data were obtained in a study of stem cell transplantation in POMP-related autoinflammatory disease. Study background: Defective thymoproteasomes were hypothesized to impair CD8+ T-cell positive selection.

CDR1 KGHSH and CDR2 LQKENI come from the germline V gene. The CDR3 contains 14 residues. Losses at the gene ends were 5 bases for V and 2 bases for J; bases not matched to a gene: 6. Study results and limitations: Patients with PRAID showed a restricted number of unique TRB V-J gene pairings. A trend toward lower repertoire diversity and greater clonality appeared in every analyzed T-cell subset of PRAID patients.

TCRdb keeps only in-frame clones here, not all; method: immunoSEQ multiplex PCR. The top ten clones hold 3.5% to 5% of a sample with approximately 6,900 clones, roughly four fifths of them seen once. This chain connects TRBV18 to TRBJ2-7; 7 nucleotides align to TRBD1. Sequencing input: a CXCR5-defined cell subset from PBMCs. The receptor was derived from a human donor in good health. The CDR3 DNA reads TGTGCCAGCTCAGCGAGACAGGGAACCTACGAGCAGTACTTC. This translates into CASSARQGTYEQYF.